The next 25 T cell receptor beta chains were all read from a single sample in a study of T-cell reconstitution after alpha-beta-depleted transplantation in children. Molecular barcoding with unique molecular identifiers was used for the TCRbeta library. TCRdb itself ran the PCR reads through MiXCR, one entry per CDR3 protein. The sample has approximately 490,000 distinct CDR3 sequences, 12% seen once; the top ten hold around 5.6%. The source was PBMCs from the stem cell graft donor, collected from the stem cell graft. These receptor sequences come from a human donor who donated a stem cell graft to a child with combined immunodeficiency.

This clonotype was seen only a few times. The chain links TRBV5-1 to TRBJ2-3, with D tentatively TRBD1 or TRBD2 (5 bases each). CDR1 and CDR2 from the germline V gene are SGHRS and YFSETQ. CDR3 length: 16 residues. The V end lost 3 bases, the J end lost 0 bases, and 14 bases lay between the germline ends. The CDR3 coding sequence is TGCGCCAGCAGCTCGGGACGTACCTTTAGCACAGATACGCAGTATTTT. Translation: CASSSGRTFSTDTQYF.

This clonotype has at least ten counts. The gene calls are TRBV12-3 or TRBV12-4 and TRBJ2-5; 9 bases fit TRBD2. V was pared by 1 base and J by 1 base, with 7 bases of the junction left unmatched. The CDR3 loop spans 17 amino acids. The CDR3 protein is CASSLGGLAGTQETQYF. The DNA of the CDR3 is TGTGCCAGCAGTTTAGGGGGGCTAGCGGGGACCCAAGAGACCCAGTACTTC.

In this sample, this clonotype turned up many times. V gene TRBV12-3 or TRBV12-4 combines with J gene TRBJ2-3; D is tentatively TRBD1 or TRBD2 (5 bases each). CDR3 length: 17 residues. V lost 5 bases and J 1 base, leaving 19 bases between the germline ends. DNA of the CDR3: TGTGCCAGCAGTGCTGCCGGGACGCGCCCGGGCACAGATACGCAGTATTTT. Translating gives CASSAAGTRPGTDTQYF.

There are many counts of this clonotype. The rearrangement links TRBV20-1 to TRBJ2-1; D could derive from TRBD1 or TRBD2 (6 bases each). CDR1 and CDR2 (germline): DFQATT, SNEGSKA (reference sequence). The CDR3 is 12 residues long. Trimming took 5 bases from V and 7 from J, leaving 12 bases between them. CDR3 DNA: TGCAGTGCTGCCGGGGGCAGGAATGAGCAGTTCTTC. Its protein product is CSAAGGRNEQFF.

The chain couples TRBV11-1 to TRBJ2-3, with TRBD2 identical over 11 bases. The CDR3 is 16 amino acids. Trimming at V came to 5 bases and at J to 7 bases, leaving 11 bases not matched to a gene. Germline CDR1 is SGHAT and CDR2 is FQDESV (reference sequence). The chain's CDR3 is CASSNPGTSGRNTQYF. For the CDR3, the DNA is TGTGCCAGCAGCAACCCCGGGACTAGCGGAAGGAATACGCAGTATTTT.

This clonotype has more than one count but fewer than ten. DNA for the CDR3: TGTGCCAGCAGCCAAACATGGGACGAGCAGTACTTC. Encoded protein: CASSQTWDEQYF. The chain joins TRBV3-1 to TRBJ2-7; D uncertain. Deletions cut 2 bases from V and 5 bases from J, with 7 bases between. The CDR3 is made up of 12 amino acids. The germline V gene encodes CDR1 LGHDT and CDR2 YNNKEL (reference sequence).

This clonotype has only a few counts. The chain is built from TRBV6-4 and TRBJ2-1; D tentatively fits TRBD1 or TRBD2 (5 bases each). CDR1 is MRHNA, CDR2 SNTAGT, per germline. The CDR3 consists of 15 residues. The germline V and J ends were trimmed by 7 bases and 6 bases, with 19 bases remaining between them. The CDR3 here is CASTLGPLILNEQFF. CDR3 DNA sequence: TGTGCCAGCACCCTGGGACCACTGATCCTCAATGAGCAGTTCTTC.

This clonotype was seen only a few times. The chain is built from TRBV9 and TRBJ2-6; D call uncertain. CDR1 is SGDLS, CDR2 YYNGEE, per germline. Between the trimmed V and J ends, which lost 0 bases and 2 bases, there was a span of 6 bases. This CDR3 has 15 residues. The CDR3 region is CASSVEGTGANVLTF. CDR3 nucleotide sequence: TGTGCCAGCAGCGTAGAAGGGACTGGGGCCAACGTCCTGACTTTC. Using reference TRBV9 and TRBJ2-6 for the parts outside the CDR3, the full variable domain is DSGVTQTPKHLITATGQRVTLRCSPRSGDLSVYWYQQSLDQGLQFLIQYYNGEERAKGNILERFSAQQFPDLHSELNLSSLELGDSALYFCASSVEGTGANVLTFGAGSRLTVL.

There are a few counts of this clonotype. This chain links TRBV3-1 with TRBJ2-5; TRBD2 is a possible D gene (5 bases). The CDR3 totals 15 residues. Germline CDR1 LGHDT, CDR2 YNNKEL (reference sequence). V was clipped by 0 bases and J by 7 bases, with 15 bases between them. CDR3 nucleotide sequence: TGTGCCAGCAGCCAAGATGCGACTAAGGCTGGGACCCAGTACTTC. Protein: CASSQDATKAGTQYF.

In regard to this clonotype: The junction differs from germline at one of its ends, possibly a read error. This chain links TRBV6-5 with TRBJ2-7; 14 nucleotides align to TRBD2. The CDR3 sequence is 12 residues long. Germline assignment: CDR1 MNHEY and CDR2 SVGAGI. The DNA for the CDR3 is TGTGCCAGCAGTTTGGGACTAGCGGGGGTTGGATTC. Amino acids: CASSLGLAGVGF.

The chain is built from TRBV5-5 and TRBJ1-4, with TRBD1 as a possible D gene (5 bases). Trimming took 2 bases from V and 2 from J, leaving 7 bases between them. There are 14 residues in the CDR3. Germline-derived CDR1 and CDR2 are SGHKS and YYEKEE (reference sequence). CDR3 in DNA: TGTGCCAGCAGCTTAAAGGGGACTAATGAAAAACTGTTTTTT. The encoded protein is CASSLKGTNEKLFF.

The CDR3 protein is CASTYNTEAFF. For the CDR3, the DNA is TGTGCCAGCACCTATAACACTGAAGCTTTCTTT. The chain is built from TRBV5-6 and TRBJ1-1; D remains ambiguous. CDR3 length: 11 amino acids. Germline assignment: CDR1 SGHDT and CDR2 YYEEEE. V shed 6 bases and J shed 2 bases, with 5 bases lying between them.

The chain couples TRBV12-3 or TRBV12-4 to TRBJ1-3; 8 bases fit TRBD1. The CDR3 is 14 amino acids. J gave up 4 bases and V 5 bases, and 4 bases lay outside the gene matches. CDR3 DNA: TGTGCCAGCAGTAAACAGGGGGACGGAAACACCATATATTTT. It yields the protein CASSKQGDGNTIYF.

This clonotype was seen more than once but under ten times. The CDR3 region is CASSVGTGGSYTF. Here the CDR3 DNA reads TGTGCCAGCAGTGTGGGGACAGGGGGCAGCTACACCTTC. This sequence joins TRBV7-9 and TRBJ1-2; TRBD1 agrees at 12 bases. Unmatched junction bases numbered 5, after V lost 6 bases and J lost 9 bases. CDR1 and CDR2 from the germline V gene are SEHNR and FQNEAQ (reference sequence). This CDR3 contains 13 residues.

The chain employs TRBV12-3 or TRBV12-4 and TRBJ2-1; D might be TRBD1 (7 bases). This CDR3 contains 17 residues. Between the trimmed V and J ends, which lost 1 base and 3 bases, there was a span of 16 bases. DNA of the CDR3: TGTGCCAGCAGTTTAGGGACATATCAGGGGGGCTACAATGAGCAGTTCTTC. Translating gives CASSLGTYQGGYNEQFF.

The J gene is TRBJ2-1, the V gene TRBV20-1, with D perhaps TRBD1 (5 bases). V was pared by 1 base and J by 5 bases, with 9 bases between. CDR1 is DFQATT, CDR2 SNEGSKA, per germline (reference sequence). This CDR3 comprises 13 residues. This CDR3 reads CSARAQGDNEQFF. DNA for the CDR3: TGCAGTGCTAGAGCCCAAGGGGACAATGAGCAGTTCTTC.

This chain connects TRBV6-5 to TRBJ2-7, with D unclear. This CDR3 is 15 amino acids long. Trimming shortened V by 2 bases and J by 4 bases, and 15 bases separated the two germline ends. CDR1 and CDR2 from the germline V gene are MNHEY and SVGAGI. As DNA, the CDR3 is TGTGCCAGCAGTTACAGAGGTTTTGGGAAATACGAGCAGTACTTC. This gives the protein CASSYRGFGKYEQYF.

This clonotype appeared many times. The chain has TRBV2 and TRBJ2-1; 10 positions agree with TRBD2. Unmatched junction bases numbered 12, after V lost 9 bases and J lost 4 bases. The CDR3 has 16 residues. CDR1 is SNHLY, CDR2 FYNNEI, per germline. The DNA of the CDR3 is TGTGCCAGTAAACGGGCTAGCGGGAGAAGGTACAATGAGCAGTTCTTC. This gives the protein CASKRASGRRYNEQFF.

V is TRBV5-6 and J is TRBJ2-3; TRBD2 agrees at 11 bases. CDR1 and CDR2 from the germline V gene are SGHDT and YYEEEE. V shed 4 bases, J shed 6 bases, and the junction held 4 bases outside the gene matches. The CDR3 loop spans 14 amino acids. The CDR3 DNA follows: TGTGCCAGCAGCGTAGCGGGAGGGTCGGATACGCAGTATTTT. It yields the protein CASSVAGGSDTQYF. Based on the CDR3 plus reference TRBV5-6 and TRBJ2-3, the full variable domain is DAGVTQSPTHLIKTRGQQVTLRCSPKSGHDTVSWYQQALGQGPQFIFQYYEEEERQRGNFPDRFSGHQFPNYSSELNVNALLLGDSALYLCASSVAGGSDTQYFGPGTRLTVL.

This clonotype appeared many times. The J gene is TRBJ2-1, the V gene TRBV6-1, with D tentatively TRBD2 (5 bases). The germline gives CDR1 MNHNS, CDR2 SASEGT. The CDR3 totals 13 residues. Trimming took off 2 bases at V and 6 bases at J, with 8 bases between the two ends. The CDR3 reads CASSELGSNEQFF. CDR3 nucleotide sequence: TGTGCCAGCAGTGAATTGGGGAGCAATGAGCAGTTCTTC.

The chain is built from TRBV28 and TRBJ2-1; 11 bases are a match to TRBD2. Germline assignment: CDR1 MDHEN and CDR2 SYDVKM. With 6 bases clipped from V and 8 bases from J, the junction kept 6 bases outside the gene matches. CDR3 size: 14 residues. CDR3: CASSRLAGIDEQFF. In DNA form, the CDR3 reads TGTGCCAGCAGCCGACTAGCGGGGATCGATGAGCAGTTCTTC.

V usage is TRBV7-2 and J usage is TRBJ2-4; unclear D gene. Germline V gives CDR1 SGHTA, CDR2 FQGNSA. The V and J ends lost 0 bases and 1 base respectively, with 10 bases between them. The CDR3 has 16 residues. The CDR3 protein is CASSLAGRFAKNIQYF. The CDR3 DNA sequence: TGTGCCAGCAGCTTAGCAGGACGTTTCGCCAAAAACATTCAGTACTTC.

The rearrangement uses TRBV9 and TRBJ2-2, with TRBD1 matching over 7 bases. Losses at the gene ends were 0 bases for V and 5 bases for J; bases not matched to a gene: 1. The CDR3 extends over 14 amino acids. Germline V gene data show CDR1 as SGDLS and CDR2 as YYNGEE. CDR3 sequence: CASSVEGATGELFF. The CDR3 DNA is TGTGCCAGCAGCGTAGAGGGGGCTACCGGGGAGCTGTTTTTT. The complete variable domain, with remaining parts taken from reference TRBV9 and TRBJ2-2, reads DSGVTQTPKHLITATGQRVTLRCSPRSGDLSVYWYQQSLDQGLQFLIQYYNGEERAKGNILERFSAQQFPDLHSELNLSSLELGDSALYFCASSVEGATGELFFGEGSRLTVL.

The CDR3 protein is CASSYSPFLTSGRTDEQFF. CDR3 nucleotides: TGTGCCAGCAGTTACTCCCCCTTTTTGACTAGCGGGAGAACTGATGAGCAGTTCTTC. The chain is built from TRBV6-2 or TRBV6-3 and TRBJ2-1, with 12 bases that match TRBD2. The CDR3 has 19 residues. The V and J ends lost 0 bases and 8 bases, in that order; junction bases with no gene match: 14. Germline CDR1 MNHEY, CDR2 SVGEGT.

Points on this clonotype: At one end, the junction sequence differs from germline, possibly due to a read error. V is TRBV5-1 and J is TRBJ2-5, with TRBD1 identical over 7 bases. The CDR3 runs 15 residues. The germline CDR1 and CDR2 sequences are SGHRS and YFSETQ. CDR3 sequence (DNA): TGCGCCAGCACCTTGCTGTCGGGACAGTTTGAGACCCAGTACTTC. Amino acids: CASTLLSGQFETQYF.